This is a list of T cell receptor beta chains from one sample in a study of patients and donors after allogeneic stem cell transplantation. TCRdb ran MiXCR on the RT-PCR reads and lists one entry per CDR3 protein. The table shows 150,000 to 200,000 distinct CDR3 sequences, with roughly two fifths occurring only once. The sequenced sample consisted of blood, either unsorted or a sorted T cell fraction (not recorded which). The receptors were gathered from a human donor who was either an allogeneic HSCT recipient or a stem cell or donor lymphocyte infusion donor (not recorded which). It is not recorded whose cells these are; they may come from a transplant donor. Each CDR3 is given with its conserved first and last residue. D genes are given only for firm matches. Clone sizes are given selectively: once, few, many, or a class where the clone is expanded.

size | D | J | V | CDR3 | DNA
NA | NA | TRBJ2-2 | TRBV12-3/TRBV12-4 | CASRTGSNTGELFF | TGTGCCAGCAGGACCGGCAGTAACACCGGGGAGCTGTTTTTT
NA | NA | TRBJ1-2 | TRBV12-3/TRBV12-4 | CASSLLRDYGYTF | TGTGCCAGCAGTTTGTTAAGGGACTATGGCTACACCTTC
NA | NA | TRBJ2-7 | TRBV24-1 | CATAAGNEQYF | TGTGCCACCGCGGCAGGGAACGAGCAGTACTTC
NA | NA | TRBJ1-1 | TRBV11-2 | CASSPLLGPDTEACF | TGTGCCAGCAGCCCCCTCCTGGGCCCGGACACTGAAGCTTGCTTT
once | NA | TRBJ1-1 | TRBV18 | CASARSGMADTEAFF | TGTGCCAGCGCCCGATCTGGGATGGCGGACACTGAAGCTTTCTTT
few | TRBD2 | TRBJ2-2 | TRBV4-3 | CASSQDRAGGNTGELFF | TGCGCCAGCAGCCAAGATCGAGCGGGAGGGAACACCGGGGAGCTGTTTTTT
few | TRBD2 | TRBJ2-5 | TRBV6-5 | CASSLREDGETQYF | TGTGCCAGCAGTCTTCGGGAGGATGGAGAGACCCAGTACTTC
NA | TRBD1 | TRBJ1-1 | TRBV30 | CAWSTGGLTEAFF | TGTGCCTGGAGTACAGGGGGACTCACTGAAGCTTTCTTT
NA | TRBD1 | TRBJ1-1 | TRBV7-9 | CASSQGQGPSMNTEAFF | TGTGCCAGCAGCCAGGGACAGGGCCCGTCCATGAACACTGAAGCTTTCTTT
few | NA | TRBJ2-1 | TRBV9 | CASSGTGGLAGQPYNEQFF | TGTGCCAGCAGCGGCACAGGGGGCTTAGCGGGACAACCCTACAATGAGCAGTTCTTC
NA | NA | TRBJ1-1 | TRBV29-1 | CSAHVANTEAFF | TGCAGCGCTCATGTCGCGAACACTGAAGCTTTCTTT
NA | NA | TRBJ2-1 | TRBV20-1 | CSAVDRYNEQFF | TGCAGTGCTGTGGACAGATACAATGAGCAGTTCTTC
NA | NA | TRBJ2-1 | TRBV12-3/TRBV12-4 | CASSFPRSRSLNEQFF | TGTGCCAGCAGTTTTCCTCGATCTCGTTCCCTCAATGAGCAGTTCTTC
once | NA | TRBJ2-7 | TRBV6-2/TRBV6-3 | CASTDPAGTYEQYF | TGTGCCAGCACCGACCCAGCAGGTACCTACGAGCAGTACTTC
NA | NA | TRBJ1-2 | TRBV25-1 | CASDDGSSHGYTF | TGTGCCAGCGATGACGGCTCCTCCCATGGCTACACCTTC
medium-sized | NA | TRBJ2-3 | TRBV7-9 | CASSSLTESSTDTQYF | TGTGCCAGCAGCTCCCTGACAGAGTCTAGCACAGATACGCAGTATTTT
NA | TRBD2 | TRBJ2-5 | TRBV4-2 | CASSQDDSGLYQETQYF | TGTGCCAGCAGCCAAGATGATAGCGGGCTATACCAAGAGACCCAGTACTTC
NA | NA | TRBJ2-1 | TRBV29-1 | CSGDGYRNNEQFF | TGCAGCGGTGACGGGTATAGGAACAATGAGCAGTTCTTC
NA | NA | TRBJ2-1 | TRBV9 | CASSVGYEQFF | TGTGCCAGCAGCGTAGGGTATGAGCAGTTCTTC
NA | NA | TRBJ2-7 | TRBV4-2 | CASSETPSSYEQYF | TGTGCCAGCAGCGAAACACCATCCTCCTACGAGCAGTACTTC
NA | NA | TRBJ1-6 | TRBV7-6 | CASSLMQGGLHF | TGTGCCAGCAGCTTAATGCAGGGCGGACTCCACTTT
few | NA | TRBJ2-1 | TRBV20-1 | CSARELNEQFF | TGCAGTGCTAGAGAGTTGAATGAGCAGTTCTTC
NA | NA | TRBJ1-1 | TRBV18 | CASSRGPLDGNTEAFF | TGTGCCAGCTCCCGGGGACCCTTAGACGGGAACACTGAAGCTTTCTTT
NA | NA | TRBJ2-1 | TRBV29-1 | CSVGPAEIYSYNEQFF | TGCAGCGTTGGCCCAGCGGAGATATACTCCTACAATGAGCAGTTCTTC
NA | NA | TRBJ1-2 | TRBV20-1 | CSAERLGPLGYTF | TGCAGTGCTGAAAGACTAGGCCCCCTTGGCTACACCTTC
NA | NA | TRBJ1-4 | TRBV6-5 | CASSFSVFNEKLFF | TGTGCCAGCAGTTTCAGCGTCTTTAATGAAAAACTGTTTTTT
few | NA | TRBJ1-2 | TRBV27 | CASSLSEGPVYGYTF | TGTGCCAGCAGTTTATCCGAGGGGCCCGTCTATGGCTACACCTTC
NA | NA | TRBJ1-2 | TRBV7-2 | CASSLKTGNYGYTF | TGTGCCAGCAGCCTAAAGACAGGCAACTATGGCTACACCTTC
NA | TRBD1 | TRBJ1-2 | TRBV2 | CASRDGQELFYGYTF | TGTGCCAGCAGGGACGGACAGGAGTTATTCTATGGCTACACCTTC
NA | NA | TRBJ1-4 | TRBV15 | CATSREPNPNEKLFF | TGTGCCACCAGCAGAGAGCCGAATCCGAATGAAAAACTGTTTTTT
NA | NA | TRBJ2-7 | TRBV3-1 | CASSRGDEQYF | TGTGCCAGCAGCCGAGGGGACGAGCAGTACTTC
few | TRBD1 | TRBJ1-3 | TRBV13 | CASSIGQGFPIYF | TGTGCCAGCAGCATCGGACAGGGGTTTCCCATATATTTT
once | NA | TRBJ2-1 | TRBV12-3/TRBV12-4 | CASSPSGGHEQFF | TGTGCCAGCAGTCCTTCTGGGGGCCATGAGCAGTTCTTC
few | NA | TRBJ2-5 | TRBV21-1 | CASSKVGSVIETQYF | TGTGCCAGCAGCAAAGTCGGGAGCGTCATAGAGACCCAGTACTTC
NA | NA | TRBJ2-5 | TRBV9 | CASSVGQKETQYF | TGTGCCAGCAGCGTGGGCCAGAAAGAGACCCAGTACTTC